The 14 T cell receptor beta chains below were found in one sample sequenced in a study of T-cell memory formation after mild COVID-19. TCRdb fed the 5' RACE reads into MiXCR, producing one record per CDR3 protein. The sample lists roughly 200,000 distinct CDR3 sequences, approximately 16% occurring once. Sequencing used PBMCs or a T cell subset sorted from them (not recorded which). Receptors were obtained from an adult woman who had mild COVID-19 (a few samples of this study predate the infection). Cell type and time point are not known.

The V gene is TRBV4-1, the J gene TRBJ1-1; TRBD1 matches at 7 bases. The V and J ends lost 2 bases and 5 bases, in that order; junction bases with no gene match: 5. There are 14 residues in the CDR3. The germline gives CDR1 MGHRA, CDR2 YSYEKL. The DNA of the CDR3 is TGCGCCAGCAGCCAATACAGGGGAGGAACTGAAGCTTTCTTT. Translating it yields CASSQYRGGTEAFF.

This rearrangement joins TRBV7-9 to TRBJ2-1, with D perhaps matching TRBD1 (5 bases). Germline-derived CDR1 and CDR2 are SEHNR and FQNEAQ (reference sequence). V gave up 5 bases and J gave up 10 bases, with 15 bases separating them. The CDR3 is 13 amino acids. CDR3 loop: CASSTQQAREQFF. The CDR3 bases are TGTGCCAGCAGCACACAACAGGCTAGGGAGCAGTTCTTC.

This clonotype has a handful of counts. The DNA of the CDR3 is TGTGCCAGCAGCGTAGGTACCAGGTTGAGGGGTCTCTCCTACAATGAGCAGTTCTTC. It encodes CASSVGTRLRGLSYNEQFF. This chain uses TRBV9 with TRBJ2-1; D tentatively reads TRBD1 or TRBD2 (5 bases each). Trimming shortened V by 0 bases and J by 0 bases, and 19 bases separated the two germline ends. The CDR3 is 19 amino acids. The germline V gene encodes CDR1 SGDLS and CDR2 YYNGEE. Variable domain in full (rest from reference TRBV9 and TRBJ2-1): DSGVTQTPKHLITATGQRVTLRCSPRSGDLSVYWYQQSLDQGLQFLIQYYNGEERAKGNILERFSAQQFPDLHSELNLSSLELGDSALYFCASSVGTRLRGLSYNEQFFGPGTRLTVL.

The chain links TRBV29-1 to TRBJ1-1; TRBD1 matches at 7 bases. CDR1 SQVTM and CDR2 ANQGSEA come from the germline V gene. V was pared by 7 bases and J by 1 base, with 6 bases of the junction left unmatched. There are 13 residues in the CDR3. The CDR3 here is CSGGGQSNTEAFF. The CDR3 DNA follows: TGCAGCGGCGGGGGACAGTCGAACACTGAAGCTTTCTTT.

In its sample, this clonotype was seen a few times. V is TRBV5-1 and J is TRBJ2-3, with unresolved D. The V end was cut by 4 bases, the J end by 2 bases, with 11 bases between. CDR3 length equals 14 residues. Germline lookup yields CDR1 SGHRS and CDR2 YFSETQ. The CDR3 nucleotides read TGCGCCAGCAGCCTCGAAGGGATCACAGATACGCAGTATTTT. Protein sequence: CASSLEGITDTQYF.

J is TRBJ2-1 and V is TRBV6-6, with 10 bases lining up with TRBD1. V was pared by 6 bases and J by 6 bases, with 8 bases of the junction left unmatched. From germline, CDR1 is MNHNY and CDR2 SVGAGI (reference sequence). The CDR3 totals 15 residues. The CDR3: CASRESGTGANEQFF. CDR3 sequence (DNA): TGTGCCAGCAGAGAATCCGGGACAGGGGCCAATGAGCAGTTCTTC.

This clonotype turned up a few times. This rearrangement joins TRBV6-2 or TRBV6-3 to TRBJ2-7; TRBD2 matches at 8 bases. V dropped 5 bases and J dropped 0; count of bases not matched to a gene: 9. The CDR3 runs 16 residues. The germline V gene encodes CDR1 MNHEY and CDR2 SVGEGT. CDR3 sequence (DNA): TGTGCCAGCAGTCATAGCGGGACGGAGGGCTCCTACGAGCAGTACTTC. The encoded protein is CASSHSGTEGSYEQYF.

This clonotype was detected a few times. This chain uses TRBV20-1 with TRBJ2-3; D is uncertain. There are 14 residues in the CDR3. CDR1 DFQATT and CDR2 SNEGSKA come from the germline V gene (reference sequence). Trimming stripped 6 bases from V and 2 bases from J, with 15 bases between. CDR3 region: CSATWVWNTDTQYF. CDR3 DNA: TGCAGTGCAACCTGGGTTTGGAACACAGATACGCAGTATTTT.

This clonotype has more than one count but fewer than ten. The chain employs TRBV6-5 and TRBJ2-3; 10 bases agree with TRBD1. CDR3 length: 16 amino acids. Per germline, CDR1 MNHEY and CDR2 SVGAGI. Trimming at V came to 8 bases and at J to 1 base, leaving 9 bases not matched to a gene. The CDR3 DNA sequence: TGTGCCAGCGGATCCGGTGGGACAGGGGGCACAGATACGCAGTATTTT. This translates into CASGSGGTGGTDTQYF.

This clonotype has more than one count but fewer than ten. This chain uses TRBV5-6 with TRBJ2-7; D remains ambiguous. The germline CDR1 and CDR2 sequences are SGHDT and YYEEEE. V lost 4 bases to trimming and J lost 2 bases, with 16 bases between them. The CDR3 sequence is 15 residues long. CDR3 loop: CASSPGLGTAYEQYF. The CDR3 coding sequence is TGTGCCAGCAGCCCCGGCTTGGGAACCGCCTACGAGCAGTACTTC.

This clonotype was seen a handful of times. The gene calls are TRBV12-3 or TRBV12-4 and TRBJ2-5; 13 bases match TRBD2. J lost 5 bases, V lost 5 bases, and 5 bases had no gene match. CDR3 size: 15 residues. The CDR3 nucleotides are TGTGCCAGCAGTCTCGGGACTAGCGGGGTTGAGACCCAGTACTTC. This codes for CASSLGTSGVETQYF.

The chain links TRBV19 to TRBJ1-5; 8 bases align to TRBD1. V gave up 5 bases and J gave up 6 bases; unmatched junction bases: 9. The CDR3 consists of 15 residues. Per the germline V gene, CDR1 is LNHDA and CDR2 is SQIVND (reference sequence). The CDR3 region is CASSPPGGSGQPQHF. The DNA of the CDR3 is TGTGCCAGTAGTCCGCCAGGGGGCAGCGGTCAGCCCCAGCATTTT.

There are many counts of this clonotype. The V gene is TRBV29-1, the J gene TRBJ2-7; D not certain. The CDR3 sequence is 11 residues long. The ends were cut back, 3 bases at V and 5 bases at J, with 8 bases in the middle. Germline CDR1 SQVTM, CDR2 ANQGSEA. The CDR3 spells CSVDDVNEQYF. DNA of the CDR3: TGCAGCGTTGACGATGTCAACGAGCAGTACTTC.

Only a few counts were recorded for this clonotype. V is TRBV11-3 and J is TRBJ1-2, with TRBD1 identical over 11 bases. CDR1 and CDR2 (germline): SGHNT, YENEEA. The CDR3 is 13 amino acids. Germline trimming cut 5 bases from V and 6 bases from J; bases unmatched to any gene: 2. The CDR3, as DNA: TGTGCCAGCAGCCGGACAGGGGGCAATGGCTACACCTTC. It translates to CASSRTGGNGYTF.